These T cell receptor beta chains were read from a single sample in a study of CD8 T cells in Susac syndrome. TCRdb itself ran the immunoSEQ multiplex PCR reads through MiXCR, one entry per CDR3 protein. This table holds about 300,000 distinct CDR3 sequences, 65% to 90% found once. What was sequenced was CD8+ T cells from PBMCs. The receptors derive from a human donor with multiple sclerosis. CDR3s include the opening cysteine and the closing phenylalanine or tryptophan. A D gene is named only where the DNA matches it firmly. The listing skips clone size in some rows; elsewhere it reads once, few, many or a size class.

V gene: TRBV28; J gene: TRBJ2-1; D gene: -; clone size: -; CDR3 DNA: TGTGCCAGCAGTCTGATACAGGGAGATGAGCAGTTCTTC; CDR3 protein: CASSLIQGDEQFF
V gene: TRBV4-2; J gene: TRBJ2-3; D gene: -; clone size: -; CDR3 DNA: TGTGCCAGCAGCCAAGAGAGTAGCACAGATACGCAGTATTTT; CDR3 protein: CASSQESSTDTQYF
V gene: TRBV4-3; J gene: TRBJ2-7; D gene: -; clone size: -; CDR3 DNA: TGCGCCAGCAGCCAAGAGGGCGGGGAGGTCTACGAGCAGTACTTC; CDR3 protein: CASSQEGGEVYEQYF
V gene: TRBV9; J gene: TRBJ2-3; D gene: TRBD2; clone size: once; CDR3 DNA: TGTGCCAGCAGCGTAGCTCGCAGCGGGAGGGACACAGATACGCAGTATTTT; CDR3 protein: CASSVARSGRDTDTQYF
V gene: TRBV12-3/TRBV12-4; J gene: TRBJ2-1; D gene: TRBD2; clone size: -; CDR3 DNA: TGTGCCAGCAGTGGGACTAGCGGGGAGTATATCAATGAGCAGTTCTTC; CDR3 protein: CASSGTSGEYINEQFF
V gene: TRBV13; J gene: TRBJ2-3; D gene: TRBD2; clone size: -; CDR3 DNA: TGTGCCAGCACACCCAGACTAGCGGAACACACAGATACGCAGTATTTT; CDR3 protein: CASTPRLAEHTDTQYF
V gene: TRBV7-9; J gene: TRBJ1-2; D gene: TRBD1; clone size: -; CDR3 DNA: TGTGCCAGCAGCTTAGACAGGGGCGGTGGCTACACCTTC; CDR3 protein: CASSLDRGGGYTF
V gene: TRBV9; J gene: TRBJ2-3; D gene: TRBD2; clone size: -; CDR3 DNA: TGTGCCAGCAGCTCCCGGACTAGCGGAGTACCCAATCCCACAGATACGCAGTATTTT; CDR3 protein: CASSSRTSGVPNPTDTQYF
V gene: TRBV20-1; J gene: TRBJ1-5; D gene: -; clone size: -; CDR3 DNA: TGCAGTGCTGGTTTACTATACTTTGGCAATCAGCCCCAGCATTTT; CDR3 protein: CSAGLLYFGNQPQHF
V gene: TRBV6-5; J gene: TRBJ2-2; D gene: -; clone size: -; CDR3 DNA: TGTGCCACCCTATCGTCCGGACTTAACACCGGGGAGCTGTTTTTT; CDR3 protein: CATLSSGLNTGELFF
V gene: TRBV28; J gene: TRBJ1-1; D gene: TRBD1; clone size: -; CDR3 DNA: TGTGCCAGCAGTTCGACCCGGGACAGGGGGAACACTGAAGCTTTCTTT; CDR3 protein: CASSSTRDRGNTEAFF
V gene: TRBV5-4; J gene: TRBJ1-5; D gene: -; clone size: -; CDR3 DNA: TGTGCCAGCAGCTTTGGGAGTCTGGGCAATCAGCCCCAGCATTTT; CDR3 protein: CASSFGSLGNQPQHF
V gene: TRBV5-1; J gene: TRBJ2-1; D gene: TRBD2; clone size: -; CDR3 DNA: TGCGCCAGCAGGGCTAGCGGGAGCTATGAGCAGTTCTTC; CDR3 protein: CASRASGSYEQFF
V gene: TRBV14; J gene: TRBJ2-7; D gene: -; clone size: -; CDR3 DNA: TGTGCCAGCAGCCAAGGACACACCCCCTACGAGCAGTACTTC; CDR3 protein: CASSQGHTPYEQYF
V gene: TRBV29-1; J gene: TRBJ1-2; D gene: -; clone size: -; CDR3 DNA: TGCAGCGTTCCCACAAGGGCCGGCTATGGCTACACCTTC; CDR3 protein: CSVPTRAGYGYTF
V gene: TRBV5-1; J gene: TRBJ2-1; D gene: TRBD2; clone size: -; CDR3 DNA: TGCGCCAGCAGCTTGGCCAGGGCTAGCGGGAGATTAAATGAGCAGTTCTTC; CDR3 protein: CASSLARASGRLNEQFF
V gene: TRBV27; J gene: TRBJ2-1; D gene: -; clone size: -; CDR3 DNA: TGTGCCAGCAGTTCGTGGGCCTTCGGAGACAATGAGCAGTTCTTC; CDR3 protein: CASSSWAFGDNEQFF
V gene: TRBV9; J gene: TRBJ2-5; D gene: TRBD1; clone size: -; CDR3 DNA: TGTGCCAGCAGCCCCAGATGGAGACAGGGGAGAGAGACCCAGTACTTC; CDR3 protein: CASSPRWRQGRETQYF
V gene: TRBV7-9; J gene: TRBJ2-5; D gene: TRBD1; clone size: -; CDR3 DNA: TGTGCCAGCAGCGGGTACAGGGGAAGTCAAGAGACCCAGTACTTC; CDR3 protein: CASSGYRGSQETQYF
V gene: TRBV9; J gene: TRBJ2-7; D gene: -; clone size: -; CDR3 DNA: TGTGCCAGCAGCGAGGGCACCGGGACTTCAATATCCTACGAGCAGTACTTC; CDR3 protein: CASSEGTGTSISYEQYF
V gene: TRBV5-1; J gene: TRBJ2-5; D gene: -; clone size: -; CDR3 DNA: TGCGCCAGCAGCTCCCGGGCGGAGGGCCGGGAGACCCAGTACTTC; CDR3 protein: CASSSRAEGRETQYF
V gene: TRBV7-2; J gene: TRBJ2-2; D gene: TRBD2; clone size: once; CDR3 DNA: TGTGCCAGCAGCCCTGAGCGGGATTCGGACACCGGGGAGCTGTTTTTT; CDR3 protein: CASSPERDSDTGELFF
V gene: TRBV27; J gene: TRBJ2-3; D gene: -; clone size: -; CDR3 DNA: TGTGCCAGCAGCGCCAGGGGGGGTTTCGCAGATACGCAGTATTTT; CDR3 protein: CASSARGGFADTQYF
V gene: TRBV7-6; J gene: TRBJ1-1; D gene: TRBD1; clone size: -; CDR3 DNA: TGTGCCAGCAGCTTAGCGCGGACAGGAGACGCTTTCTTT; CDR3 protein: CASSLARTGDAFF
V gene: TRBV6-4; J gene: TRBJ2-1; D gene: -; clone size: -; CDR3 DNA: TGTGCCAGCAGTGGCGACGGAGGCTCCTACAATGAGCAGTTCTTC; CDR3 protein: CASSGDGGSYNEQFF
V gene: TRBV25-1; J gene: TRBJ2-7; D gene: -; clone size: -; CDR3 DNA: TGTGCCAGCAGCCTAGACCCGACCTCCTACGAGCAGTACTTC; CDR3 protein: CASSLDPTSYEQYF
V gene: TRBV19; J gene: TRBJ2-1; D gene: -; clone size: -; CDR3 DNA: TGTGCCAGTAGATGGGGGAGCTCCTACAATGAGCAGTTCTTC; CDR3 protein: CASRWGSSYNEQFF
V gene: TRBV4-1; J gene: TRBJ2-3; D gene: -; clone size: -; CDR3 DNA: TGCGCCAGCAGCCAAGGTTACTTCGACACAGATACGCAGTATTTT; CDR3 protein: CASSQGYFDTDTQYF
V gene: TRBV11-2; J gene: TRBJ2-1; D gene: TRBD1; clone size: once; CDR3 DNA: TGTGCCAGCAGCTTAGGCACAGGGGGCGGGAGAAATGAGCAGTTCTTC; CDR3 protein: CASSLGTGGGRNEQFF
V gene: TRBV5-1; J gene: TRBJ2-2; D gene: -; clone size: -; CDR3 DNA: TGCGCCAGCAGCTTCCTCCGGGCCGAGGGGGCCGGGGAGCTGTTTTTT; CDR3 protein: CASSFLRAEGAGELFF
V gene: TRBV3-1; J gene: TRBJ2-7; D gene: -; clone size: -; CDR3 DNA: TGTGCCAGCAGCCAAGATGCAGGCCCCTACGAGCAGTACTTC; CDR3 protein: CASSQDAGPYEQYF
V gene: TRBV9; J gene: TRBJ2-3; D gene: -; clone size: -; CDR3 DNA: TGTGCCAGCGGCCTCAGACTGGGAGCCTGCACAGATACGCAGTATTTT; CDR3 protein: CASGLRLGACTDTQYF
V gene: TRBV12-3/TRBV12-4; J gene: TRBJ1-1; D gene: -; clone size: -; CDR3 DNA: TGTGCCAGCAGTTTAGCGTTGGGCACCTTGAACACTGAAGCTTTCTTT; CDR3 protein: CASSLALGTLNTEAFF
V gene: TRBV29-1; J gene: TRBJ1-2; D gene: -; clone size: -; CDR3 DNA: TGCAGCGTTGAAGAGCCCCTTAACTATGGCTACACCTTC; CDR3 protein: CSVEEPLNYGYTF
V gene: TRBV7-9; J gene: TRBJ1-1; D gene: -; clone size: -; CDR3 DNA: TGTGCCAGCAGCTTAGCGCAAGGGAGTCGGACTGAAGCTTTCTTT; CDR3 protein: CASSLAQGSRTEAFF
V gene: TRBV12-3/TRBV12-4; J gene: TRBJ2-1; D gene: -; clone size: -; CDR3 DNA: TGTGCCAGCAGTTTTGTCTCCCCGGGGGAGCAGTTCTTC; CDR3 protein: CASSFVSPGEQFF
V gene: TRBV7-2; J gene: TRBJ2-7; D gene: -; clone size: -; CDR3 DNA: TGTGCCAGCGGTTATATAGGGTCTGAAGGCTACGAGCAGTACTTC; CDR3 protein: CASGYIGSEGYEQYF
V gene: TRBV28; J gene: TRBJ2-7; D gene: -; clone size: -; CDR3 DNA: TGTGCCAGCAGCCGCCGTTTGGGCAGGTCCTACGAGCAGTACTTC; CDR3 protein: CASSRRLGRSYEQYF
V gene: TRBV11-2; J gene: TRBJ1-2; D gene: TRBD1; clone size: -; CDR3 DNA: TGTGCCAGCAGGGAACAGGGGGATGGCTACACCTTC; CDR3 protein: CASREQGDGYTF
V gene: TRBV20-1; J gene: TRBJ2-3; D gene: TRBD2; clone size: -; CDR3 DNA: TGCAGTGCTAGGGAACTAGCGGGAGTGTTGGATACGCAGTATTTT; CDR3 protein: CSARELAGVLDTQYF
V gene: TRBV20-1; J gene: TRBJ1-2; D gene: -; clone size: once; CDR3 DNA: TGCAGTGCTAGAGGGGCCGCCGAGATGTCTGGCTACACCTTC; CDR3 protein: CSARGAAEMSGYTF
V gene: TRBV4-3; J gene: TRBJ2-4; D gene: -; clone size: -; CDR3 DNA: TGCGCCAGCAGCCAAGATTTACTAGCCAAAAACATTCAGTACTTC; CDR3 protein: CASSQDLLAKNIQYF